This T cell receptor beta chain derives from a study of somatic mutations in cytotoxic T cells in rheumatoid arthritis. The overall study: Flow sorting yielded some V beta antibody-stained T-cell populations at nearly 100% purity, among them V beta1+ cells sequenced for TCRB.

The repertoire was sequenced with immunoSEQ multiplex PCR; TCRdb's copy has only in-frame clones and lacks some. The sample carries 9,000 to 13,000 clones, approximately 79% recorded once. Study-wide findings and caveats: The slight TRBV07 underrepresentation in rheumatoid arthritis patients received no adjustment for multiple comparisons. A rise in CD8+ clonality with age was seen in rheumatoid arthritis patients but not in healthy controls.

The ends were cut back, 7 bases at V and 0 bases at J, with 13 bases in the middle. The CDR3 is made up of 14 amino acids. The germline CDR1 and CDR2 sequences are SNHLY and FYNNEI. This clone turned up a few times. Its antigen is as yet unknown. The J gene is TRBJ2-7, the V gene TRBV2; D unclear. The sequenced material came from CD8+ T cells sorted from blood. The sequence came from an adult with rheumatoid arthritis. The CDR3 protein is CASKVAPGSYEQYF. The DNA of the CDR3 is TGTGCCAGCAAAGTTGCCCCAGGCTCCTACGAGCAGTACTTC.